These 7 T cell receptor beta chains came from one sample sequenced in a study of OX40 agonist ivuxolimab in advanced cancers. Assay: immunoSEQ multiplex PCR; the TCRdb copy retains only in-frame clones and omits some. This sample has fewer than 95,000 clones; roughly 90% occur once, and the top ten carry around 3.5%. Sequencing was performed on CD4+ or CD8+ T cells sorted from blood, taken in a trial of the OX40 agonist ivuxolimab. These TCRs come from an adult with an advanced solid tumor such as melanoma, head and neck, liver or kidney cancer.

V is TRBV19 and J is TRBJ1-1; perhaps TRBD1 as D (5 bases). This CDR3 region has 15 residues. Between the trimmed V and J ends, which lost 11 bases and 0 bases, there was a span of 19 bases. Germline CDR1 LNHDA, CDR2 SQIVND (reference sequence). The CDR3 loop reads CASGGKDGLNTEAFF. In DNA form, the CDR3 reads TGTGCCTCCGGGGGTAAAGACGGCTTGAACACTGAAGCTTTCTTT.

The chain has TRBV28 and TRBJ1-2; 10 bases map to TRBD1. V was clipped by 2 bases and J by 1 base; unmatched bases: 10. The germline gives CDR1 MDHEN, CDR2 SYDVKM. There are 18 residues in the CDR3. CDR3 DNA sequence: TGTGCCAGCAGTTTAAGCACCGGGACAGGGGCCTTTAACTATGGCTACACCTTC. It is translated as CASSLSTGTGAFNYGYTF.

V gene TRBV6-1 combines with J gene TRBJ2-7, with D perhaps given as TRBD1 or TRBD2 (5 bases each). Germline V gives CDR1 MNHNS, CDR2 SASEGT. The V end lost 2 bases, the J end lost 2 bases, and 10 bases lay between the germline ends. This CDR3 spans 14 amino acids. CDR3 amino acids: CASSELGPTYEQYF. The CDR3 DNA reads TGTGCCAGCAGTGAATTGGGACCAACCTACGAGCAGTACTTC.

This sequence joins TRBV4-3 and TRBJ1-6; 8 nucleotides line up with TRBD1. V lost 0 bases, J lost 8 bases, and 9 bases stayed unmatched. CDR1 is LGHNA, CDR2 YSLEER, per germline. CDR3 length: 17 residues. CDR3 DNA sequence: TGCGCCAGCAGCCAAGATGGAGGGGTGGGACAGGATTCACCCCTCCACTTT. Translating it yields CASSQDGGVGQDSPLHF.

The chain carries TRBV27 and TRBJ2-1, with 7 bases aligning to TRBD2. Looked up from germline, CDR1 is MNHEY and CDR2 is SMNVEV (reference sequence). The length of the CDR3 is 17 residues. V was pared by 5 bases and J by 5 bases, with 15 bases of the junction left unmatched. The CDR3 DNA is TGTGCCAGCAGTCCGCGCGGGAGACCCAAGTTCCACAATGAGCAGTTCTTC. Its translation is CASSPRGRPKFHNEQFF.

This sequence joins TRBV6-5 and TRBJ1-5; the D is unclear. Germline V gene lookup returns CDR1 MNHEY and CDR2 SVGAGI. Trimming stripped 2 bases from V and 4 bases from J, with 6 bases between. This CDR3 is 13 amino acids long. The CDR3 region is CASSYARNQPQHF. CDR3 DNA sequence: TGTGCCAGCAGTTACGCCCGGAATCAGCCCCAGCATTTT.

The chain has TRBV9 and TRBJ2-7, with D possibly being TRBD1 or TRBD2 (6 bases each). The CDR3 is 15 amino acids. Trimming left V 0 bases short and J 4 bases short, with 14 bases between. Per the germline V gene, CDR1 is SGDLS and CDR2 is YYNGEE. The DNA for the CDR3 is TGTGCCAGCAGCGTAGGTGGGGGGCGCGGGTACGAGCAGTACTTC. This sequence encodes CASSVGGGRGYEQYF.